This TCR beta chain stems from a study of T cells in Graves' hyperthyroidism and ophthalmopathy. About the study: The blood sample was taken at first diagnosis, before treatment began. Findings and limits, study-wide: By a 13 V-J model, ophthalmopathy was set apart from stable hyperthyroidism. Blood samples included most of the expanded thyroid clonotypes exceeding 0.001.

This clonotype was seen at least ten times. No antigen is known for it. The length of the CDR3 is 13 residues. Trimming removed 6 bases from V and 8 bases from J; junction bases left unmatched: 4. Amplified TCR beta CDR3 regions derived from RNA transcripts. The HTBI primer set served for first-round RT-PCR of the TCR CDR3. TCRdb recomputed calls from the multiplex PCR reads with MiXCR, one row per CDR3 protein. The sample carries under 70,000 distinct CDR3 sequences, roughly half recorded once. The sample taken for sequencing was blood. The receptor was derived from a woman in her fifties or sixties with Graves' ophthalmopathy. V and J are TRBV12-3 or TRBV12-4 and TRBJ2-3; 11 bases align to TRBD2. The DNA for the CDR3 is TGTGCCAGCAGCCCTGGACTAGCGGGTACGCAGTATTTT. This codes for CASSPGLAGTQYF.